These 14 T cell receptor beta chains came from one sample sequenced in a study of T cell responses to AZD1222 COVID-19 vaccine. The table came from immunoSEQ multiplex PCR; TCRdb's copy has only in-frame clones and leaves some out. The sample contains over 140,000 clones, around 90% of which appear only once. Sequences were derived from peripheral blood, sampled on day 0 of AZD1222 vaccination. The origin of the receptors is an adult in good health.

In this sample, this clone turned up once. The chain links TRBV3-1 (or the pseudogene TRBV3-2) to TRBJ2-3, with unresolved D. The germline V gene has CDR1 LGHDT and CDR2 YNNKEL (reference sequence). This CDR3 contains 17 residues. The V and J ends lost 1 base and 2 bases respectively, with 16 bases between them. CDR3 nucleotide sequence: TGTGCCAGCAGCCAAGTTCTGGCCCACACAACCACAGATACGCAGTATTTT. This translates into CASSQVLAHTTTDTQYF.

V usage is TRBV6-6 and J usage is TRBJ2-3, with 8 positions matching TRBD2. The V segment lost 7 bases and the J segment 3 bases; nucleotides outside the gene matches: 9. The germline CDR1 and CDR2 sequences are MNHNY and SVGAGI (reference sequence). The CDR3 is 15 residues long. The CDR3 spells CASTQPAGGTDTQYF. CDR3 DNA: TGTGCCAGCACCCAACCCGCGGGAGGAACAGATACGCAGTATTTT.

The chain combines TRBV27 with TRBJ2-5; D remains ambiguous. Trimming cost V 2 bases and J 1 base, with 8 bases left between them. CDR1 is MNHEY, CDR2 SMNVEV, per germline (reference sequence). The CDR3 is 14 residues long. The CDR3 DNA follows: TGTGCCAGCAGTTTAGGGCGGTCCCAAGAGACCCAGTACTTC. Its protein is CASSLGRSQETQYF.

The chain links TRBV23-1 to TRBJ1-1; no firm D call. TRBV23-1 is identified as an open reading frame with a role that is uncertain. The CDR3 totals 14 residues. Trimming took 4 bases from V and 2 from J, leaving 11 bases between them. CDR3 DNA: TGCGCCAGCAGTCCAAGCATCAGAAACACTGAAGCTTTCTTT. Its translation: CASSPSIRNTEAFF.

This chain connects TRBV5-5 to TRBJ2-7; 8 bases are a match to TRBD1. With V trimmed by 0 bases and J by 7 bases, 9 bases remained unmatched. The CDR3 runs 15 residues. Per germline, CDR1 SGHKS and CDR2 YYEKEE (reference sequence). The DNA of the CDR3 is TGTGCCAGCAGCTTGGCAGGGGGCGACTTGGGAGAGCAGTACTTC. Protein: CASSLAGGDLGEQYF.

The chain is built from TRBV5-1 and TRBJ2-2, with 9 positions matching TRBD1. The junction had 9 bases not matched to a gene; V was cut back by 7 bases and J by 5 bases. The CDR3 covers 15 residues. The germline CDR1 and CDR2 sequences are SGHRS and YFSETQ. The CDR3 DNA is TGCGCCAGCTTCGGGGGACAGGGTATAACCGGGGAGCTGTTTTTT. It specifies CASFGGQGITGELFF.

CDR3 region: CASSLPTGQGINYGYTF. The CDR3 nucleotides read TGTGCCAGCAGCCTTCCCACGGGACAGGGAATTAACTATGGCTACACCTTC. The rearrangement uses TRBV4-2 and TRBJ1-2; 9 bases are a match to TRBD1. Per germline, CDR1 LGHNA and CDR2 YNFKEQ. The CDR3 length is 17 residues. The V gene end was trimmed by 4 bases and the J gene end by 1 base; junction bases not matched to a gene: 10.

This sequence joins TRBV28 and TRBJ1-2, with TRBD1 as a possible D gene (5 bases). The CDR3 covers 13 residues. Trimming removed 8 bases from V and 5 bases from J, with 15 bases in between. Per germline, CDR1 MDHEN and CDR2 SYDVKM. The CDR3 sequence: CASRGTSPYGYTF. The DNA for the CDR3 is TGTGCCAGCCGGGGGACGTCTCCGTATGGCTACACCTTC.

The rearrangement uses TRBV7-8 and TRBJ1-1; the D is unclear. The CDR3 contains 13 residues. V was pared by 3 bases and J by 1 base, with 6 bases between. From germline, CDR1 is SGHVS and CDR2 FQNEAQ. The CDR3 loop is CASSFTANTEAFF. CDR3 DNA: TGTGCCAGCAGCTTTACAGCGAACACTGAAGCTTTCTTT.

This clone has a single count. V is TRBV19 and J is TRBJ2-1; 9 positions agree with TRBD1. Germline CDR1 LNHDA, CDR2 SQIVND (reference sequence). This CDR3 spans 15 amino acids. Trimming removed 9 bases from V and 1 base from J; junction bases left unmatched: 7. The CDR3 loop is CASTGTGWSYNEQFF. In DNA, the CDR3 is TGTGCCAGCACCGGGACAGGGTGGTCCTACAATGAGCAGTTCTTC.

J is TRBJ2-1 and V is TRBV28; 11 positions agree with TRBD1. Germline CDR1 is MDHEN and CDR2 is SYDVKM. Unmatched junction bases numbered 7, after V lost 4 bases and J lost 8 bases. The CDR3 length is 15 residues. The CDR3, as DNA: TGTGCCAGCAGTTCGGGACAGGGGGATCTCGATGAGCAGTTCTTC. This translates into CASSSGQGDLDEQFF.

V and J are TRBV3-1 (or the pseudogene TRBV3-2) and TRBJ1-5; no clear D. The CDR3 loop spans 13 amino acids. The ends were cut back, 3 bases at V and 3 bases at J, with 6 bases in the middle. Looked up from germline, CDR1 is LGHDT and CDR2 is YNNKEL (reference sequence). CDR3 sequence reads: CASSQDINQPQHF. The CDR3, as DNA: TGTGCCAGCAGCCAGGATATCAATCAGCCCCAGCATTTT.

The rearrangement uses TRBV2 and TRBJ1-1, with D unresolved. This CDR3 has 11 amino acids. Trimming removed 6 bases at V and 8 bases at J, with 10 bases between. CDR1 and CDR2 from the germline V gene are SNHLY and FYNNEI. Here the CDR3 DNA reads TGTGCCAGCAGAATACGAGTCGAAGCTTTCTTT. This codes for CASRIRVEAFF.

The rearrangement uses TRBV28 and TRBJ2-6; no clear D. The CDR3 extends over 15 amino acids. CDR1 and CDR2 (germline): MDHEN, SYDVKM. V was pared by 7 bases and J by 4 bases, with 14 bases between. This CDR3 reads CASTSQGTGANVLTF. As DNA, the CDR3 is TGTGCCAGCACCTCTCAAGGAACAGGGGCCAACGTCCTGACTTTC.